The T cell receptor beta chain described here comes from a study of CD8 T cells in Susac syndrome. An amount of RNA that ranged from roughly 0.45 to 1 ug was reverse transcribed with random hexamers. The method of amplification for TCR beta CDR3 was immunoSEQ multiplex PCR, covering 54 Vbeta and 13 Jbeta. MiXCR, applied by TCRdb to the immunoSEQ multiplex PCR reads, yields one record per CDR3 protein. The sample shows about 200,000 distinct CDR3 sequences, over 90% of them seen only once. A word on this clonotype: Its specificity is not known.

Overall study results and limits: The study conceded that its TCR sequencing and HLA analysis involved relatively few individuals.

Stable or active relapsing-remitting multiple sclerosis, untreated and meeting revised McDonald criteria, defined the controls. The V and J ends lost 3 bases and 5 bases respectively, with 16 bases between them. The CDR3 consists of 14 residues. Germline V CDR1 and CDR2: DFQATT, SNEGSKA (reference sequence). V is TRBV20-1 and J is TRBJ2-5; tentative D call: TRBD1 (5 bases). The sequenced sample was CD4+ T cells from PBMCs. The receptor's source is a human donor with multiple sclerosis. Here the CDR3 reads CSASIGQGIETQYF. The CDR3 nucleotides are TGCAGTGCTAGTATAGGTCAGGGAATTGAGACCCAGTACTTC.